The clone carrying this TCR beta chain has only one observation. The antigen is not known. CDR1 is SGDLS, CDR2 YYNGEE, per germline. CDR3 length equals 15 residues. Trimming took 0 bases from V and 4 from J, leaving 11 bases between them. These data come from a study of cytomegalovirus exposure and HLA in healthy donors. This PCR relied on a set of 60 Vbeta primers and 13 Jbeta primers. Profiling relied on immunoSEQ multiplex PCR, and the TCRdb table lists in-frame clones only, not all of them. The repertoire has 80,000 or so clones, about three quarters of them found once; the top ten carry around 10%. Whole-study findings and limits: As was reported, the HLA-A and HLA-B alleles of most subjects were accurately predicted from TCR beta sequences. Links to common viral pathogens appeared, in a later analysis, for several of the most significant clusters. The records held CMV serostatus as the only immune exposure information.

The J gene is TRBJ1-5, the V gene TRBV9, with D possibly matching TRBD1 (6 bases). The source is a woman aged 40 to 50 in good health and CMV-seropositive. Material: PBMCs. The CDR3 spells CASSVAGQLNQPQHF. Written as DNA, the CDR3 is TGTGCCAGCAGCGTAGCCGGACAGCTAAATCAGCCCCAGCATTTT.